A single T cell receptor beta chain is shown here with its context. What this receptor recognizes is not known. There are no base qualities to consult, and no much larger clone falls within one base. Library generation was performed with 5' RACE. TCRdb lists the instrument as Illumina HiSeq 2500. A second 7 to 11 cycle PCR used a sample-barcoded 5' primer and a J-beta primer mix. Each TCR beta cDNA molecule received a unique molecular identifier from a template-switch 5' adaptor carrying 12 random nucleotides. Each sample yielded at least 2.5 million CDR3-containing paired-end reads. First-strand cDNA was synthesized from all RNA with the Mint cDNA synthesis kit, primed by a TRBC-specific oligonucleotide. After uracil-DNA glycosylase treatment, a first 18-cycle PCR used universal primers M1SS and BC2_uni_R on all cDNA. In the source study's methods: For normalization, 1 million high-quality reads, each with a distinct molecular identifier, were randomly selected from each sample. Reads with shared molecular identifiers were discarded instead of being binned into consensus sequences. MiTCR, set to a Q25 quality threshold and the strictest error-elimination algorithm, was used for CDR3 identification, clonotype clustering and error correction. A nonparametric unseen species model with Euler transformation was used to estimate a lower bound on total TCR beta diversity. TCRdb cleaned the public reads at Q25 with fastp, built clones with MiXCR and kept in-frame beta chains. Identical CDR3 proteins give one entry, which carries the most common genes and DNA. The V and J calls were not made by the authors but by TCRdb's processing. The sample has some 1.4 million distinct CDR3 sequences on record, about 40% of them singletons. The top ten clones comprise approximately 7.9% of the sample.

The data belong to a study of blood T cells in healthy people across ages (dated by TCRdb to the mid-2010s). About the full investigation: Template switching captured roughly one uniquely barcoded TCR beta cDNA molecule per two T cells in model experiments. The study measured age-related changes in TCR beta repertoire diversity using deep sequencing normalized with unique cDNA molecular identifiers. The donors were split into four age groups: young (average 16 years), middle-aged (more than 35), aged (around 67) and long-lived (approximately 89). Donors of different ages were randomly distributed across sequencing lanes to avoid experimental bias. Using the same blood draw, the study looked at two additional independent replicas of 1 million unique cDNA reads for two donors, one aged 18 to 30 and the other aged 80 or older. The research as a whole found: Bulk unsorted PBMC profiling prevented conclusive comparison of naive and antigen-experienced compartments. The CMV infection status of donors was not known, potentially confounding age-related changes in expanded clonotypes. Estimates of total diversity based on one million sequenced T cells were considered lower bounds and underestimates. Compared with the aged group, more naive CD4+ T cells, fewer expanded clones and increased TCR diversity were shown by the long-lived group, suggesting age selection. There was a strong correlation between observed TCR beta diversity and the percentage of naive T cells measured by flow cytometry. As age increased, observed TCR beta diversity per million T cells dropped in a roughly linear way, and a significant reduction was already evident by age roughly 36.

The cysteine opens and the phenylalanine closes a CDR3 of 13 amino acids. The CDR3 DNA has 39 bases and is translated from base 1. Deletion took 10 bases off V and 4 bases off J, with a span of 16 bases between the germline ends. CDR1 and CDR2, per the germline V gene (reference sequence), are LNHDA and SQIVND. Systemically healthy Caucasian individuals from Russia, some 36 in total and aged about 6 to 95 years, were included as donors. Each donor gave 8.5 to 10 milliliters of peripheral blood, collected into EDTA-treated Vacutainer tubes. Ficoll-Paque density-gradient centrifugation was used to isolate PBMCs, with at least 6 million obtained per sample. Total RNA was extracted from PBMCs with Trizol reagent, with at least 6 micrograms obtained per sample. The percentages of naive CD45RAhigh/CD27high T cells were determined by flow cytometry on a PBMC aliquot from every donor.

This clonotype originated in a young woman in good health. Rearrangement joined TRBV19 to TRBJ2-5; the D gene cannot be named for sure. Sequences were obtained from blood. The nucleotide sequence is given as TGTGCCACCGCCGGGCCCAAGTCAGAGACCCAGTACTTC. Its product reads: CATAGPKSETQYF.